This T cell receptor beta chain was found in a study of tumor and adjacent non-tumor tissue in lung cancer. Comment on this clonotype: Its cognate antigen is unknown.

This sample's RNA came from whole unsorted tissue. This non-tumor lung sample came from over 3 cm beyond the tumor edge. Study observations and caveats: Top 100 clones took a larger repertoire share in normal lung.

The CDR3 runs to 17 residues. Germline loops: CDR1 WSHSY, CDR2 SAAADI. The V and J ends lost 9 bases and 1 base, in that order; junction bases with no gene match: 6. TCRbeta libraries were built with three rounds of nested PCR, modified from ARM-PCR. TCRdb fed the multiplex PCR reads into MiXCR, producing one record per CDR3 protein. Of about 80,000 distinct CDR3 sequences listed, approximately 80% were seen once; the top ten hold around half. The sequence was obtained from a man in his 60s with non-small cell lung cancer. V is TRBV10-2 and J is TRBJ2-1; 16 bases agree with TRBD2. The sample comprised distant non-tumor lung tissue. CDR3 sequence reads: CAREGTSGRESYNEQFF. In nucleotides, the CDR3 is TGCGCCAGAGAAGGGACTAGCGGGAGGGAATCCTACAATGAGCAGTTCTTC.